The clone carrying this T cell receptor (beta chain) was recorded many times. The antigen remains undetermined. CDR3 length: 13 amino acids. In germline, CDR1 is LGHDT, CDR2 YNNKEL (reference sequence). After removal of 4 bases from V and 7 bases from J, the junction contained 6 bases not matched to a gene. Isolated per sample were at least 6 million PBMCs. A sample-barcoded 5' primer and a J-beta primer mix were used in a second PCR of roughly 7 to 11 cycles. TCRdb fed the 5' RACE reads into MiXCR, producing one record per CDR3 protein. Found here are about 900,000 distinct CDR3 sequences, under 50% of them singletons; the top ten hold around 15%. This entry belongs to a study of blood T cells in healthy people across ages. Whole-study results and caveats: Estimated diversity across one million T cells was deemed an underestimate.

The specimen sequenced was blood. The genes are TRBV3-1 and TRBJ2-7; 8 bases map to TRBD1. The receptor comes from a man aged 30 to 45 in good health. The CDR3 loop is CASSPQGAREQYF. As DNA, the CDR3 is TGTGCCAGCAGCCCGCAGGGGGCAAGGGAGCAGTACTTC.